A single T cell receptor beta chain is shown here with its context. What it binds is not known. These data are taken from a study of cytomegalovirus exposure and HLA in healthy donors. Across the study: The study's early data release held roughly 91 million unique TCRs from HLA-typed donors.

The CDR3 has 14 residues. The germline V gene has CDR1 LNHDA and CDR2 SQIVND (reference sequence). Unmatched junction bases numbered 6, after V lost 5 bases and J lost 3 bases. Amplification used 60 Vbeta primers and 13 Jbeta primers. Method: immunoSEQ multiplex PCR; TCRdb's copy keeps in-frame clones and lacks some. The table lists tens of thousands of clones. Overall study results and limits: Relative to equally common others, HLA-associated TCR beta chains showed greater clonal expansion in a later analysis.

The TCR was taken from a man between 45 and 60 years old in good health and CMV-seronegative. What was sequenced was PBMCs. V gene TRBV19 combines with J gene TRBJ2-7; TRBD2 agrees at 8 bases. This chain's CDR3 is CASSVAGGYYEQYF. For the CDR3, the DNA is TGTGCCAGTAGTGTGGCGGGGGGATACTACGAGCAGTACTTC.